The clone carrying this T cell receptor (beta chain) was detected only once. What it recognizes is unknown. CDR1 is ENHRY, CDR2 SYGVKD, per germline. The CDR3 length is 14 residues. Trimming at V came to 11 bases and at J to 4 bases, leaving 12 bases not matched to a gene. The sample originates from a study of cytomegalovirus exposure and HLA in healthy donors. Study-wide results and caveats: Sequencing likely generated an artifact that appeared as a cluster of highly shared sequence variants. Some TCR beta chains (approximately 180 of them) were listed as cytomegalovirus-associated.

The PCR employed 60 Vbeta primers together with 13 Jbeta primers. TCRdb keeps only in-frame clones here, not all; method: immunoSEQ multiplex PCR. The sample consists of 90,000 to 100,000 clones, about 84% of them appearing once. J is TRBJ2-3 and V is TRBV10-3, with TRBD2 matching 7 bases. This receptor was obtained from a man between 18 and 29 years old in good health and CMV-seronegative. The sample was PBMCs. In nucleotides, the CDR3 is TGTGCCGCGGGACCAGCGGGGACCCCAGATACGCAGTATTTT. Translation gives CAAGPAGTPDTQYF.